These 21 T cell receptor beta chains were all obtained from the same sample, sequenced in a study of blood T cell repertoires in COVID-19. Assay used: immunoSEQ multiplex PCR; TCRdb lists only in-frame clones, some missing. Of about 270,000 clones listed, 83% were seen once; the top ten hold 8.5% to 9.5%. The sequencing sample was made of peripheral blood. All receptors derive from a woman aged 50 to 60 who had recovered from COVID-19.

The V gene is TRBV2, the J gene TRBJ1-2; TRBD1 aligns across 7 bases. V lost 6 bases to trimming and J lost 4 bases; unmatched junction nucleotides: 11. CDR1 SNHLY and CDR2 FYNNEI come from the germline V gene. The CDR3 extends over 15 amino acids. CDR3 in amino acids: CASSENRGLLYGYTF. DNA of the CDR3: TGTGCCAGCAGCGAAAACAGGGGTCTACTCTATGGCTACACCTTC.

In its sample, this clone was seen many times. The gene calls are TRBV7-8 and TRBJ1-1; 8 bases are a match to TRBD1. Per germline, CDR1 SGHVS and CDR2 FQNEAQ. The V segment lost 3 bases and the J segment 2 bases; nucleotides outside the gene matches: 2. CDR3 length equals 14 residues. The CDR3 sequence: CASSFGQGNTEAFF. The CDR3 DNA sequence: TGTGCCAGCAGCTTCGGACAGGGTAACACTGAAGCTTTCTTT.

This sequence joins TRBV2 and TRBJ2-5; TRBD1 aligns across 9 bases. With V trimmed by 7 bases and J by 5 bases, 11 bases remained unmatched. Looked up from germline, CDR1 is SNHLY and CDR2 is FYNNEI. This CDR3 region has 15 residues. In DNA form, the CDR3 reads TGTGCCAGCACCCCTAGATCGACAGGGGGGGAGACCCAGTACTTC. Protein sequence: CASTPRSTGGETQYF.

About this clone itself: The same CDR3 is also encoded by other DNA sequences in this sample. The V call is TRBV28, the J call TRBJ2-7; 7 bases align to TRBD2. Unmatched junction bases numbered 6, after V lost 6 bases and J lost 4 bases. Per the germline V gene, CDR1 is MDHEN and CDR2 is SYDVKM. The length of the CDR3 is 13 residues. The CDR3 loop reads CASSLLRGYEQYF. As DNA, the CDR3 is TGTGCCAGCAGCCTACTGCGGGGGTACGAGCAGTACTTC.

The rearrangement uses TRBV7-9 and TRBJ1-3; unclear D gene. The germline V and J ends were trimmed by 7 bases and 0 bases, with 16 bases remaining between them. The CDR3 covers 16 residues. Germline lookup yields CDR1 SEHNR and CDR2 FQNEAQ (reference sequence). For the CDR3, the DNA is TGTGCCAGCAAATTACCCAGTGTATTCTCTGGAAACACCATATATTTT. This sequence encodes CASKLPSVFSGNTIYF.

The V call is TRBV27, the J call TRBJ1-1; D gene uncertain. This CDR3 is built from 15 residues. V was clipped by 8 bases and J by 5 bases, with 21 bases between them. CDR1 MNHEY and CDR2 SMNVEV come from the germline V gene (reference sequence). The CDR3 spells CASGFERARGTEAFF. The CDR3, as DNA: TGTGCCAGCGGGTTTGAGAGGGCGCGTGGTACTGAAGCTTTCTTT.

This clone was seen a few times. This chain joins TRBV28 and TRBJ2-2; no clear D. The CDR3 has 12 residues. Germline assignment: CDR1 MDHEN and CDR2 SYDVKM. The ends were cut back, 1 base at V and 7 bases at J, with 4 bases in the middle. CDR3 nucleotides: TGTGCCAGCAGTTTATCTTACGGGGAGCTGTTTTTT. This gives the protein CASSLSYGELFF. The whole variable domain, remainder taken from reference TRBV28 and TRBJ2-2, is DVKVTQSSRYLVKRTGEKVFLECVQDMDHENMFWYRQDPGLGLRLIYFSYDVKMKEKGDIPEGYSVSREKKERFSLILESASTNQTSMYLCASSLSYGELFFGEGSRLTVL.

This clone was seen more than once but under ten times. The chain employs TRBV5-6 and TRBJ2-7; D unclear. The CDR3 runs to 12 residues. Trimming took off 0 bases at V and 2 bases at J, with 3 bases between the two ends. Per the germline V gene, CDR1 is SGHDT and CDR2 is YYEEEE. DNA of the CDR3: TGTGCCAGCAGCTTGGCCACCTACGAGCAGTACTTC. Its protein product is CASSLATYEQYF.

Notes on this clone: One end of the junction varies from germline; a read error may be responsible. The chain uses TRBV11-3 and TRBJ2-1, with 10 bases matching TRBD2. The CDR3 is made up of 16 amino acids. In germline, CDR1 is SGHNT, CDR2 YENEEA. This CDR3 reads CASSLEERGGYSEQFF. CDR3 nucleotide sequence: TGTGCCAGCAGCTTAGAGGAGCGGGGGGGTTACAGTGAGCAGTTCTTC.

The V gene is TRBV7-2, the J gene TRBJ2-7, with unresolved D. Trimming cost V 9 bases and J 0 bases, with 9 bases left between them. Germline CDR1 reads SGHTA; CDR2 reads FQGNSA. The CDR3 is 12 residues long. As DNA, the CDR3 is TGTGCCAGTCGACAAGCCTCCTACGAGCAGTACTTC. This gives the protein CASRQASYEQYF.

The chain combines TRBV5-6 with TRBJ1-4, with TRBD1 matching 12 bases. Germline lookup yields CDR1 SGHDT and CDR2 YYEEEE. The CDR3 length is 16 residues. Trimming at V came to 3 bases and at J to 0 bases, leaving 0 bases not matched to a gene. The DNA of the CDR3 is TGTGCCAGCAGCTGGGACAGGGGGCCAACTAATGAAAAACTGTTTTTT. Protein: CASSWDRGPTNEKLFF.

This rearrangement joins TRBV7-3 to TRBJ2-3, with a tentative D call TRBD1 (5 bases). From germline, CDR1 is SGHTA and CDR2 FQGTGA. The CDR3 spans 13 residues. V lost 5 bases and J 9 bases, leaving 15 bases between the germline ends. The CDR3 is CASSPTAPGTQYF. CDR3 nucleotide sequence: TGTGCCAGCAGCCCTACCGCCCCAGGGACGCAGTATTTT.

This clone was counted once. This chain connects TRBV30 to TRBJ2-2, with a possible D match to TRBD1 (5 bases). V gave up 0 bases and J gave up 5 bases, with 10 bases separating them. Germline CDR1 reads GTSNPN; CDR2 reads SVGIG (reference sequence). The CDR3 loop spans 14 amino acids. Here the CDR3 reads CAWSVRSGTGELFF. The CDR3 nucleotides are TGTGCCTGGAGTGTACGGTCAGGGACCGGGGAGCTGTTTTTT.

The V call is TRBV5-8, the J call TRBJ2-3; 8 bases align to TRBD2. The CDR3 is 12 amino acids. Germline CDR1 and CDR2: SGHTS and YDEGEE. The ends lost 5 bases at V and 7 bases at J; junction bases unmatched: 3. CDR3 DNA sequence: TGTGCCAGCAGGGGACTAGGCTATACGCAGTATTTT. Translation: CASRGLGYTQYF.

The CDR3 nucleotides read TGTGCCAGCAGCCGGACAGGGGTAAGAGAGACCCAGTACTTC. Translated, it gives CASSRTGVRETQYF. This rearrangement joins TRBV11-1 to TRBJ2-5; the match to TRBD1 covers 9 bases. Germline values: CDR1 SGHAT, CDR2 FQDESV (reference sequence). With 5 bases clipped from V and 4 bases from J, the junction kept 5 bases outside the gene matches. The CDR3 runs 14 residues. Together with reference TRBV11-1 and TRBJ2-5, the CDR3 gives the full variable domain: EAEVAQSPRYKITEKSQAVAFWCDPISGHATLYWYRQILGQGPELLVQFQDESVVDDSQLPKDRFSAERLKGVDSTLKIQPAELGDSAMYLCASSRTGVRETQYFGPGTRLLVL.

V usage is TRBV5-4 and J usage is TRBJ2-1; 8 bases fit TRBD1. The CDR3 is made up of 15 amino acids. The V segment lost 4 bases and the J segment 0 bases; nucleotides outside the gene matches: 3. Germline values: CDR1 SGHNT, CDR2 YYREEE (reference sequence). The CDR3 spells CASSNRGSSYNEQFF. CDR3 DNA: TGTGCCAGCAGCAACAGGGGGAGCTCCTACAATGAGCAGTTCTTC.

The CDR3 spells CASRDRGTGNTIYF. In nucleotides, the CDR3 is TGTGCCAGCAGGGACAGGGGAACTGGAAACACCATATATTTT. The chain has TRBV6-5 and TRBJ1-3; 9 bases are a match to TRBD1. The junction had 2 bases not matched to a gene; V was cut back by 6 bases and J by 2 bases. CDR3 length: 14 residues. Germline assignment: CDR1 MNHEY and CDR2 SVGAGI.

The chain joins TRBV7-6 to TRBJ2-3, with 10 bases aligning to TRBD2. Germline lookup yields CDR1 SGHVS and CDR2 FNYEAQ. The CDR3 runs 16 residues. The junction had 8 bases not matched to a gene; V was cut back by 4 bases and J by 4 bases. The CDR3 bases are TGTGCCAGCAGCTCGATGCGGACTAGCGGCCCAGATACGCAGTATTTT. Translating it yields CASSSMRTSGPDTQYF.

This chain joins TRBV27 and TRBJ2-3, with D possibly matching TRBD2 (6 bases). CDR3 length: 14 amino acids. V was trimmed by 5 bases and J by 9 bases, leaving 18 bases between them. Germline V lookup: CDR1 MNHEY, CDR2 SMNVEV (reference sequence). The CDR3 DNA sequence: TGTGCCAGCAGTCCGTTTGCTCGGGGAGGAACGCAGTATTTT. Translation: CASSPFARGGTQYF.

This chain connects TRBV18 to TRBJ1-5; the D gene is possibly TRBD1 (6 bases). The length of the CDR3 is 14 residues. The V and J ends lost 4 bases and 3 bases respectively, with 10 bases between them. Germline V lookup: CDR1 KGHSH, CDR2 LQKENI. The CDR3 protein is CASSLGQPNQPQHF. The CDR3, as DNA: TGTGCCAGCTCACTCGGACAGCCCAATCAGCCCCAGCATTTT.

The rearrangement links TRBV27 to TRBJ2-1; TRBD2 agrees at 11 bases. The CDR3 has 18 residues. Per the germline V gene, CDR1 is MNHEY and CDR2 is SMNVEV (reference sequence). J gave up 7 bases and V 5 bases, and 16 bases lay outside the gene matches. CDR3 nucleotide sequence: TGTGCCAGCAGTCGGAGTGGGACAGGGACTAGCGGAAGAAATGAGCAGTTCTTC. It specifies CASSRSGTGTSGRNEQFF.